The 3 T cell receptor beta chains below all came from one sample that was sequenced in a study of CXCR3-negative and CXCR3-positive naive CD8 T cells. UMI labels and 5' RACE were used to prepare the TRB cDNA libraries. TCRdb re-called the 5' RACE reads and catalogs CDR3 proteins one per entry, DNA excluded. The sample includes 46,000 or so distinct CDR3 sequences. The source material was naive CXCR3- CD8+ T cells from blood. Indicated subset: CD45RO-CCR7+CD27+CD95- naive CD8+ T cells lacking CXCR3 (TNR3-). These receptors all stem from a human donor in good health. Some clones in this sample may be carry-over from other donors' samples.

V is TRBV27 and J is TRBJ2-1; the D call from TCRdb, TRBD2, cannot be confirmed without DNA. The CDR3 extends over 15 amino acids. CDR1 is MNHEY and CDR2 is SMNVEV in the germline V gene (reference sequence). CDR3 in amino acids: CASSFRAGGYNEQFF.

Here the CDR3 reads CAISESSGNYGYTF. The V and J genes are TRBV10-3 and TRBJ1-2. Germline CDR1 is ENHRY and CDR2 is SYGVKD. This CDR3 comprises 14 residues.

CDR3 sequence: CASSLSTGSQTQETQYF. This sequence joins TRBV12-3 or TRBV12-4 and TRBJ2-5; TCRdb's D gene call, TRBD1, goes unchecked for lack of DNA. The CDR3 is made up of 17 amino acids.